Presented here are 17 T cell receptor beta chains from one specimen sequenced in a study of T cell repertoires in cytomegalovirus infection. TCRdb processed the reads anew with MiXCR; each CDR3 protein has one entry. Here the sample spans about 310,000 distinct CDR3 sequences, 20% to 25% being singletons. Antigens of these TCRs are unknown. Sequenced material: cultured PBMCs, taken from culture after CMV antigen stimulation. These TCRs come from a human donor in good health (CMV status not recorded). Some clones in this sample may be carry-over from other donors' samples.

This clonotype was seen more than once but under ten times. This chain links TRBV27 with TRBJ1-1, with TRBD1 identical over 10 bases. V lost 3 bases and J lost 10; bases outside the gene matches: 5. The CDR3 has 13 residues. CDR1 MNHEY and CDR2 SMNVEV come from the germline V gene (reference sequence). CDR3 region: CASSLRQGAAAFF. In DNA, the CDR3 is TGTGCCAGCAGTTTGCGACAGGGGGCTGCAGCTTTCTTT.

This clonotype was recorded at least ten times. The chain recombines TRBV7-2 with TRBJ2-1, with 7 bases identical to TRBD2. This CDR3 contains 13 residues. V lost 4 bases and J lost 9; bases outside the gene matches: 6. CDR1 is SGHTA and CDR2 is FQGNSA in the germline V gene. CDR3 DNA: TGTGCCAGCAGCTCGACGGGACTACCTGAGCAGTTCTTC. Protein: CASSSTGLPEQFF.

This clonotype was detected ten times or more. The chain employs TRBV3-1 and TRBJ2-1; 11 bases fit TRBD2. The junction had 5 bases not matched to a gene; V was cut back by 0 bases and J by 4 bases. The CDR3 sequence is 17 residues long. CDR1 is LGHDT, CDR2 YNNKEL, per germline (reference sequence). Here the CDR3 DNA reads TGTGCCAGCAGCCAAGAGGGTAGCGGGAGGGGGTACAATGAGCAGTTCTTC. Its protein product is CASSQEGSGRGYNEQFF.

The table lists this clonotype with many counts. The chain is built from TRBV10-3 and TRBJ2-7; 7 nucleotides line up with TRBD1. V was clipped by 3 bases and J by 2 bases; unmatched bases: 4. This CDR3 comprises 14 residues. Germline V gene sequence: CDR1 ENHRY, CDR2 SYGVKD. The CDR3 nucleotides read TGTGCCATCAGTGAACCGGACAGGACCTACGAGCAGTACTTC. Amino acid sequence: CAISEPDRTYEQYF.

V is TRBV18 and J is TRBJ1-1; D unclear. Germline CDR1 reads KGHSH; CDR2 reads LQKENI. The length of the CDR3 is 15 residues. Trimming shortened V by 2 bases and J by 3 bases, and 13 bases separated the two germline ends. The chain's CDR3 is CASSPFPGSDTEAFF. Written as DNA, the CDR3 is TGTGCCAGCTCACCATTCCCGGGATCGGACACTGAAGCTTTCTTT.

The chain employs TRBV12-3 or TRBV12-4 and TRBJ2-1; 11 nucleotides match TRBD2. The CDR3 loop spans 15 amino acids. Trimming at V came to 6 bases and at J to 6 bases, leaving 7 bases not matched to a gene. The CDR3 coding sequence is TGTGCCAGCAGAAAACTAGCGGGGGCCTTCAATGAGCAGTTCTTC. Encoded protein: CASRKLAGAFNEQFF.

CDR3 DNA: TGTGCCAGCAGTCCTCACGTGCTGGGGAACTACGAGCAGTACTTC. This codes for CASSPHVLGNYEQYF. The rearrangement uses TRBV28 and TRBJ2-7; D gene uncertain. This CDR3 has 15 residues. CDR1 is MDHEN and CDR2 is SYDVKM in the germline V gene. Deletions cut 5 bases from V and 3 bases from J, with 17 bases between.

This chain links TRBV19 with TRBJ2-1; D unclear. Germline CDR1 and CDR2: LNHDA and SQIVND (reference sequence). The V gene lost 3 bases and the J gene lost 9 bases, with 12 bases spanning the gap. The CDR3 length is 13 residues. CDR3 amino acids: CASSISRGTEQFF. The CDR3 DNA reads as TGTGCCAGTAGTATTTCTCGAGGAACTGAGCAGTTCTTC.

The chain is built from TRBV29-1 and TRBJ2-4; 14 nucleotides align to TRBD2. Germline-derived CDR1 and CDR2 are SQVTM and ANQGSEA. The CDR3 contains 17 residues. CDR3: CSKLGPGLAGELDIQYF. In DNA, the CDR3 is TGCAGTAAATTAGGGCCGGGACTAGCGGGAGAGTTAGACATTCAGTACTTC.

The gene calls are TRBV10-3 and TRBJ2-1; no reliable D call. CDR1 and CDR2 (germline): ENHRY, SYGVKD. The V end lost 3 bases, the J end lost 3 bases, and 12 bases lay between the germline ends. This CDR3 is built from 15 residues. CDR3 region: CAISDSNKNYNEQFF. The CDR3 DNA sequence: TGTGCCATCAGTGATAGTAACAAGAACTACAATGAGCAGTTCTTC.

The CDR3 sequence: CASSGLSSYEQYV. The CDR3 bases are TGTGCCAGCAGCGGACTGAGCTCCTACGAGCAGTACGTC. The chain is built from TRBV11-2 and TRBJ2-7; D is perhaps TRBD2 (5 bases). V shed 5 bases and J shed 0 bases, with 8 bases lying between them. This CDR3 region has 13 residues. Germline loops: CDR1 SGHAT, CDR2 FQNNGV.

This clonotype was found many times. The CDR3 DNA reads as TGTGCCAGCAGCTTGACTGCGACGGGACTCAACAATGAGCAGTTCTTC. Residues: CASSLTATGLNNEQFF. The chain joins TRBV7-2 to TRBJ2-1, with D perhaps matching TRBD2 (6 bases). CDR1 is SGHTA, CDR2 FQGNSA, per germline. The CDR3 spans 16 residues. V lost 3 bases and J 5 bases, leaving 17 bases between the germline ends.

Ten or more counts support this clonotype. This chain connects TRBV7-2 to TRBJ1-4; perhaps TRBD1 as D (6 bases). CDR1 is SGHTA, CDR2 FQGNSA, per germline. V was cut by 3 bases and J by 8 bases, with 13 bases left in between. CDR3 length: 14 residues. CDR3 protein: CASSFVQGGEKLFF. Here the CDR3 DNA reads TGTGCCAGCAGCTTTGTACAGGGTGGAGAAAAACTGTTTTTT.

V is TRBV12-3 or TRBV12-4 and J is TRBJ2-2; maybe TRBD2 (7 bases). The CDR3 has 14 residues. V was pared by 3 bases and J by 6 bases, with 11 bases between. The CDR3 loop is CASSLGAGAGELFF. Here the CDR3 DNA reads TGTGCCAGCAGTTTGGGGGCGGGAGCCGGGGAGCTGTTTTTT.

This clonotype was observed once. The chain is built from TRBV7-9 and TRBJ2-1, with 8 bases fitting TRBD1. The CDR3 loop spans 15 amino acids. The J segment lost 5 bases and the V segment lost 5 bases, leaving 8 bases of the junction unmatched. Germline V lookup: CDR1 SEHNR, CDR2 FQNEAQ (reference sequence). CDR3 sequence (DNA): TGTGCCAGCAGCGGCGGCTGGGGACAGGACAATGAGCAGTTCTTC. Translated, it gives CASSGGWGQDNEQFF.

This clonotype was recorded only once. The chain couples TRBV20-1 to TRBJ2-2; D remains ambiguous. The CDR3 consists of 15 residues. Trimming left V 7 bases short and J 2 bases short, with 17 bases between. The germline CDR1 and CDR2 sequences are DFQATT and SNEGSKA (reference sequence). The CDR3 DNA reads TGCAGTGTCCAGAATCATCGACTTAACACCGGGGAGCTGTTTTTT. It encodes CSVQNHRLNTGELFF.

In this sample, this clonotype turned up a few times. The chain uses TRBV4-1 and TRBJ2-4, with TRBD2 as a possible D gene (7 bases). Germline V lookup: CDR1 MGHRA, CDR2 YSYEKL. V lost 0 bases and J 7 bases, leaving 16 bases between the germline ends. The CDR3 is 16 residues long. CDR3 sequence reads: CASSQDYRGGRNIQYF. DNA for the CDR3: TGCGCCAGCAGCCAAGATTATAGGGGGGGAAGGAACATTCAGTACTTC.